This TCR beta chain was recovered during a study of shared clonotypes between healthy human individuals. Across the whole study: Contributing individuals were a couple of females and three males aged 18 to 49.

This CDR3 comprises 14 residues. The ends lost 4 bases at V and 2 bases at J; junction bases unmatched: 5. CDR1 and CDR2 (germline): SQVTM, ANQGSEA. Naive CD8 cells were CD45RO-negative, positively selected for CCR7, excluding terminally differentiated effector memory CD45RA+ cells. Repertoires were generated with immunoSEQ multiplex PCR, while TCRdb's copy carries only in-frame clones and drops some. Of some 1,900,000 clones in the sample, about 95% were seen once. This chain uses TRBV29-1 with TRBJ2-1; 7 bases line up with TRBD2. Source material: naive CD8+ T cells sorted from blood. This receptor was obtained from a man between 18 and 35 years old in good health. The CDR3 spells CSVASGVTYNEQFF. The CDR3 DNA reads TGCAGCGTTGCTAGCGGAGTGACCTACAATGAGCAGTTCTTC.